This T cell receptor beta chain is from a study of radiotherapy plus CTLA-4 blockade in lung cancer. The study's findings and limits: According to reports, early shifts in blood T cell clones, alongside interferon-beta, forecast response most accurately. Radiotherapy plus ipilimumab was followed by expansion in blood of tumor-derived TCR clones.

Ipilimumab-mediated CTLA-4 blockade plus focal radiation was given to patients having chemo-refractory metastatic non-small-cell lung cancer. The CDR3 contains 14 residues. Germline CDR1 and CDR2: GTSNPN and SVGIG (reference sequence). V lost 3 bases, J lost 5 bases, and 13 bases lay in between. As to this clone: Its specificity is unknown.

Assay used: immunoSEQ multiplex PCR; TCRdb lists only in-frame clones, some missing. This sample yields about 68,000 clones, of which roughly 85% are seen a single time; 10% belongs to the top ten. The specimen comprised peripheral blood, sampled from a patient treated with radiotherapy plus ipilimumab. J is TRBJ1-4 and V is TRBV30; D may be TRBD1 (6 bases). The TCR sequence derives from a human donor with non-small cell lung cancer who had a complete response to radiotherapy plus ipilimumab. This chain's CDR3 is CAWSEGQLNEKLFF. The DNA of the CDR3 is TGTGCCTGGAGCGAAGGACAGTTAAATGAAAAACTGTTTTTT.